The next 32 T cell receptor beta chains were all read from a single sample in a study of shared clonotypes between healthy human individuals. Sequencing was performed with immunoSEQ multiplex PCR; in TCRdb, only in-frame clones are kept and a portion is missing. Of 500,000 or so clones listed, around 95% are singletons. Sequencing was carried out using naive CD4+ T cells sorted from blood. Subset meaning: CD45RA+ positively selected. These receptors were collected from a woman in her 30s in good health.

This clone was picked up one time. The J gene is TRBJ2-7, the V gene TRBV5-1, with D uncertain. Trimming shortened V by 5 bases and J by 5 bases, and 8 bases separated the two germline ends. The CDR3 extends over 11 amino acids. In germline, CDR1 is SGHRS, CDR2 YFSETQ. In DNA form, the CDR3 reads TGCGCCAGCAGGGCGACGCACGAGCAGTACTTC. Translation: CASRATHEQYF.

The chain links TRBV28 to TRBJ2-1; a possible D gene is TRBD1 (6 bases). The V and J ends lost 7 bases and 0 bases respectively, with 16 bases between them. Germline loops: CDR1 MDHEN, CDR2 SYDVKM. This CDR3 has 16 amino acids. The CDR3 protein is CASTPSQGRSYNEQFF. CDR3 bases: TGTGCCAGCACCCCCTCACAGGGCCGCTCCTACAATGAGCAGTTCTTC.

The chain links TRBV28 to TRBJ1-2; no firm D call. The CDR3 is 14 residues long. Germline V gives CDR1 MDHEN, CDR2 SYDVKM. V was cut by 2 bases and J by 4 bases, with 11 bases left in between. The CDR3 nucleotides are TGTGCCAGCAGTTTAACACGTGTCGTCTATGGCTACACCTTC. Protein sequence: CASSLTRVVYGYTF.

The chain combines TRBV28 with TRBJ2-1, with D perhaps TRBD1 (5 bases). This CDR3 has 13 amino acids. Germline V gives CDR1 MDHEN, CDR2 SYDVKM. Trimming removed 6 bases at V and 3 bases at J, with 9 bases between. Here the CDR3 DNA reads TGTGCCAGCAGGGGGCAGTTCTACAATGAGCAGTTCTTC. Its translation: CASRGQFYNEQFF.

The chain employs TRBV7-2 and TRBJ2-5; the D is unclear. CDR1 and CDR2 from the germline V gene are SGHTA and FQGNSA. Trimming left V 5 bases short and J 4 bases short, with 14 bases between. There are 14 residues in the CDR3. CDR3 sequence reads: CASSALVLGETQYF. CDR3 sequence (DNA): TGTGCCAGCAGCGCATTAGTACTGGGAGAGACCCAGTACTTC.

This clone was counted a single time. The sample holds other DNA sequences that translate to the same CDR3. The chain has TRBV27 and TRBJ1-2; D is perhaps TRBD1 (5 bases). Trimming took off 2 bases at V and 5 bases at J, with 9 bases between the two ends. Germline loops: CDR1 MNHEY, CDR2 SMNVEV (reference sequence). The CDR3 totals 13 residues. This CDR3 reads CASSLRGGYGYTF. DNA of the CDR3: TGTGCCAGCAGTTTAAGGGGCGGGTATGGCTACACCTTC.

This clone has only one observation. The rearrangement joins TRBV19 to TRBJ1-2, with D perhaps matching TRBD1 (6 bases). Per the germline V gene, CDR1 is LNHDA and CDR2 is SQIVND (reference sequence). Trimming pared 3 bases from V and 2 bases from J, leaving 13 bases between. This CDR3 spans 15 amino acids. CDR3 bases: TGTGCCAGTAGTATTTGGGGGGCGCCGAACTATGGCTACACCTTC. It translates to CASSIWGAPNYGYTF.

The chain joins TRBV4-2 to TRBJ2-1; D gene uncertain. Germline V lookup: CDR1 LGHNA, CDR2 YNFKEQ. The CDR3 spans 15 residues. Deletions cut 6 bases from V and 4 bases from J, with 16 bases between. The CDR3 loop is CASSVFLERYNEQFF. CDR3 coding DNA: TGTGCCAGCAGTGTCTTCCTTGAGAGGTACAATGAGCAGTTCTTC.

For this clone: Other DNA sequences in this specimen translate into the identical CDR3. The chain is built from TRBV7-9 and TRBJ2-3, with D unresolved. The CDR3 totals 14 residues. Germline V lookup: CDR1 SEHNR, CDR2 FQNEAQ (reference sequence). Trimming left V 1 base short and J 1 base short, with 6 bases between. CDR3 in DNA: TGTGCCAGCAGCTTAGGAGTCGGCACAGATACGCAGTATTTT. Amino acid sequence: CASSLGVGTDTQYF.

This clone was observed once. CDR3 nucleotide sequence: TGTGCCAGTTCAACCCAGGCCTTTACCTACGAGCAGTACTTC. Its protein is CASSTQAFTYEQYF. The genes are TRBV19 and TRBJ2-7; D is unresolved. The CDR3 covers 14 residues. Trimming removed 8 bases from V and 2 bases from J, with 16 bases in between. The germline V gene encodes CDR1 LNHDA and CDR2 SQIVND (reference sequence).

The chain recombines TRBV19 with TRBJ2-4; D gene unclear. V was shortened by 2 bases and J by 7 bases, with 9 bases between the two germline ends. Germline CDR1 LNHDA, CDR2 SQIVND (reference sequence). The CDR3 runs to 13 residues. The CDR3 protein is CASSINGLNIQYF. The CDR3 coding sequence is TGTGCCAGTAGTATAAACGGTCTGAACATTCAGTACTTC.

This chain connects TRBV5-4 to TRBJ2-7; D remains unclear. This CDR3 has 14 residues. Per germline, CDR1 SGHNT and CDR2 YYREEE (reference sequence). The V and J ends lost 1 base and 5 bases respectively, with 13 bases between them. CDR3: CASSLSALNNEQYF. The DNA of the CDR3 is TGTGCCAGCAGCTTGTCCGCACTCAATAACGAGCAGTACTTC.

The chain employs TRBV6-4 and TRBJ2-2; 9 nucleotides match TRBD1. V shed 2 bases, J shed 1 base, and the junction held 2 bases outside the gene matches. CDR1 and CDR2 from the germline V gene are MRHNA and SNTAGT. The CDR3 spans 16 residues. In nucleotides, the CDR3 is TGTGCCAGCAGTGACACGGGACAGGGGAACACCGGGGAGCTGTTTTTT. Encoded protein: CASSDTGQGNTGELFF.

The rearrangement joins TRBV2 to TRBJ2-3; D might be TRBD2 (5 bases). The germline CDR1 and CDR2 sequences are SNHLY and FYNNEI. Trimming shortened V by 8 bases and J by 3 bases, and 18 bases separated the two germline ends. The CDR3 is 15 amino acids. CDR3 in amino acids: CASRRRSRGTDTQYF. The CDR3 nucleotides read TGTGCCAGCCGAAGGAGATCCCGGGGTACAGATACGCAGTATTTT.

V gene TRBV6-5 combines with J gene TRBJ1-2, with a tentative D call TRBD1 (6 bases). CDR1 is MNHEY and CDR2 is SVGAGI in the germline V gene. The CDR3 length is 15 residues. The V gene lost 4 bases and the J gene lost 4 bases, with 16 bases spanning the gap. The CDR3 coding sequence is TGTGCCAGCAGTTCCCCGGGGGCGGCACTCTATGGCTACACCTTC. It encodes CASSSPGAALYGYTF.

The CDR3 spells CASSEQGLAGGTTDTQYF. As DNA, the CDR3 is TGCGCCAGCAGTGAGCAGGGACTAGCGGGAGGAACCACAGATACGCAGTATTTT. The J gene is TRBJ2-3, the V gene TRBV10-1; TRBD2 agrees at 15 bases. This CDR3 has 18 residues. The J segment lost 2 bases and the V segment lost 2 bases, leaving 5 bases of the junction unmatched. From germline, CDR1 is WNHNN and CDR2 SYGVQD (reference sequence).

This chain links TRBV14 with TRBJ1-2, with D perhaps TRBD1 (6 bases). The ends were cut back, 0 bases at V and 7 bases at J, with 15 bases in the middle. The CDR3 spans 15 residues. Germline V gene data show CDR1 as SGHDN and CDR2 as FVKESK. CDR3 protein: CASSQDMRGRFGYTF. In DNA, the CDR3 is TGTGCCAGCAGCCAAGATATGCGGGGGCGATTTGGCTACACCTTC. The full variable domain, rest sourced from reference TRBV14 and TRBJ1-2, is EAGVTQFPSHSVIEKGQTVTLRCDPISGHDNLYWYRRVMGKEIKFLLHFVKESKQDESGMPNNRFLAERTGGTYSTLKVQPAELEDSGVYFCASSQDMRGRFGYTFGSGTRLTVV.

CDR3 region: CASSLPGQNYNEQFF. The CDR3 DNA reads TGTGCCAGCAGCTTGCCGGGACAGAACTACAATGAGCAGTTCTTC. The chain uses TRBV7-9 and TRBJ2-1; 7 bases agree with TRBD1. CDR3 length: 15 amino acids. Germline V gene sequence: CDR1 SEHNR, CDR2 FQNEAQ (reference sequence). Germline trimming cut 3 bases from V and 3 bases from J; bases unmatched to any gene: 5.

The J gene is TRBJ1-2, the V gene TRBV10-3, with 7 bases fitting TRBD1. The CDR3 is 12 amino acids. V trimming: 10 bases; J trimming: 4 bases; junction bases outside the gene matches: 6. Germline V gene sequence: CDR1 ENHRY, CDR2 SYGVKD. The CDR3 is CATRDRSYGYTF. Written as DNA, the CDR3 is TGTGCCACACGGGACAGAAGCTATGGCTACACCTTC.

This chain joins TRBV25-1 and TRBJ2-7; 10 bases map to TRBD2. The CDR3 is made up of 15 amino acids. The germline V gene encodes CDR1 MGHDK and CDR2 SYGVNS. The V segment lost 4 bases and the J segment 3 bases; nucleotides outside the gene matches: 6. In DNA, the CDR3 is TGTGCCAGCAGTGTTACCGCTAGCGGGAGCTACGAGCAGTACTTC. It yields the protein CASSVTASGSYEQYF.

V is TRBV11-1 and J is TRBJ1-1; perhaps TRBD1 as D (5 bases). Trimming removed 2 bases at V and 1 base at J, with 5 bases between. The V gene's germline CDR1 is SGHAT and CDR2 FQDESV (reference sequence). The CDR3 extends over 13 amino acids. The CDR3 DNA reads TGTGCCAGCAGCTTAAGGGGGAACACTGAAGCTTTCTTT. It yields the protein CASSLRGNTEAFF.

CDR3 bases: TGTGCCAGCAGCGTAGCGGGTTCGTACAATGAGCAGTTCTTC. Its translation: CASSVAGSYNEQFF. The rearrangement joins TRBV28 to TRBJ2-1, with TRBD2 matching over 7 bases. CDR1 and CDR2 from the germline V gene are MDHEN and SYDVKM. The CDR3 runs 14 residues. J was trimmed by 4 bases and V by 6 bases; bases with no gene match: 6.

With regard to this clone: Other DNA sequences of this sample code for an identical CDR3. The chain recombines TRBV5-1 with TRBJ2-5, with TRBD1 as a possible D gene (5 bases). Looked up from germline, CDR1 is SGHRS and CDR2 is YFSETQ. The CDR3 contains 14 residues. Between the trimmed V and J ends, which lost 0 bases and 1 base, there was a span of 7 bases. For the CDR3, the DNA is TGCGCCAGCAGCTTGGAAGGGGCCCAAGAGACCCAGTACTTC. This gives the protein CASSLEGAQETQYF.

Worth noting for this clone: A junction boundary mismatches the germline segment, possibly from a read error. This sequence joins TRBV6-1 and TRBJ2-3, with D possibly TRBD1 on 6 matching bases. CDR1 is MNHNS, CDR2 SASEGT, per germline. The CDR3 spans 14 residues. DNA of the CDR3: TGTGCCAGCAGAGAAGGACAGAGCACAGATACGCAGTATTTT. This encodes CASREGQSTDTQYF.

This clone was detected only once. The CDR3 region is CSVGSAGNYGYTF. The CDR3 region has the DNA TGCAGCGTTGGCTCCGCAGGGAACTATGGCTACACCTTC. The chain carries TRBV29-1 and TRBJ1-2; a weak D match, TRBD1 (5 bases). Trimming stripped 4 bases from V and 2 bases from J, with 11 bases between. Germline-derived CDR1 and CDR2 are SQVTM and ANQGSEA. The CDR3 length is 13 residues.

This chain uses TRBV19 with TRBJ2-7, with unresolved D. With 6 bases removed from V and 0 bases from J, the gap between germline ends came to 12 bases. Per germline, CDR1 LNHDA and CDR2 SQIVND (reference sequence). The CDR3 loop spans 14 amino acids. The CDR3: CASRPSDSSYEQYF. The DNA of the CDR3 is TGTGCCAGTAGACCAAGCGATAGCTCCTACGAGCAGTACTTC. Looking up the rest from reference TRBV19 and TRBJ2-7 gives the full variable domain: DGGITQSPKYLFRKEGQNVTLSCEQNLNHDAMYWYRQDPGQGLRLIYYSQIVNDFQKGDIAEGYSVSREKKESFPLTVTSAQKNPTAFYLCASRPSDSSYEQYFGPGTRLTVT.

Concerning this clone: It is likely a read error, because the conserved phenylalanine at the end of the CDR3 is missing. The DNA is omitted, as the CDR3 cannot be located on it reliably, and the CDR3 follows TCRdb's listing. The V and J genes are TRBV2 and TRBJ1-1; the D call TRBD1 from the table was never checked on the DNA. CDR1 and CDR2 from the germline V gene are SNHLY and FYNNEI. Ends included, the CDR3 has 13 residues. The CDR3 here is CASRDDRGPGYTY.

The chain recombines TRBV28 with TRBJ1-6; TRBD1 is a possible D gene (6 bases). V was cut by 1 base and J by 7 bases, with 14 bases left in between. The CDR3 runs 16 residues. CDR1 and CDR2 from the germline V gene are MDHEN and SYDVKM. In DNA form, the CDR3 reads TGTGCCAGCAGTTTATCAGGGCGGGGGGGCAATTCACCCCTCCACTTT. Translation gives CASSLSGRGGNSPLHF.

The CDR3 reads CASTRGRPNYGYTF. CDR3 nucleotides: TGTGCCAGTACCCGAGGACGTCCGAACTATGGCTACACCTTC. V usage is TRBV19 and J usage is TRBJ1-2; D ambiguous. The V end was cut by 7 bases, the J end by 2 bases, with 14 bases between. CDR1 and CDR2 from the germline V gene are LNHDA and SQIVND (reference sequence). This CDR3 region has 14 residues.

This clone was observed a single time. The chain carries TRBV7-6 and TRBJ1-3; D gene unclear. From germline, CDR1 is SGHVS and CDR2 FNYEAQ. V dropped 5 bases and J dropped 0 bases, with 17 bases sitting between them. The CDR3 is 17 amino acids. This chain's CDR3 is CASSPQPTLSSGNTIYF. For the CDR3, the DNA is TGTGCCAGCAGCCCTCAACCGACGCTCAGCTCTGGAAACACCATATATTTT.

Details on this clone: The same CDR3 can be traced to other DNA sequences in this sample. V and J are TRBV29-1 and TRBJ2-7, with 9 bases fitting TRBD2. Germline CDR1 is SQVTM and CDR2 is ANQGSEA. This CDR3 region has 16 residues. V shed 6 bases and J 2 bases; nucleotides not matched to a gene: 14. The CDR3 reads CSVKGLAGLKPYEQYF. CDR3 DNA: TGCAGCGTGAAGGGGCTAGCGGGACTTAAACCCTACGAGCAGTACTTC.

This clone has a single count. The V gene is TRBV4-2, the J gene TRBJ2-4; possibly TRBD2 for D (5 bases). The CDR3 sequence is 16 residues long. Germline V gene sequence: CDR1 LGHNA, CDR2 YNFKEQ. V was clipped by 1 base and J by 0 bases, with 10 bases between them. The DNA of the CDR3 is TGTGCCAGCAGCCAAGGGTTAGCGCAAGCCAAAAACATTCAGTACTTC. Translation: CASSQGLAQAKNIQYF.